Each of the 10 T cell receptor beta chains below was sequenced from the same sample in a study of Ad26.COV2.S vaccination and SARS-CoV-2 variants. Regarding treatment: around 19 received Ad26.COV2.S at low or high dose, single or two shots; several received placebo; per-sample allocation not given. Sampling happened 63 days after the first vaccine or placebo injection. Data came from immunoSEQ multiplex PCR; TCRdb stores just in-frame clones and leaves some out. The sample lists roughly 450,000 clones; about 93% were seen once. The source was peripheral blood, collected in a trial of Ad26.COV2.S vaccine versus placebo. The receptors originated from a person aged 18 to 59 who received the Ad26.COV2.S COVID-19 vaccine or a placebo.

V and J are TRBV6-2 or TRBV6-3 and TRBJ1-2; TRBD1 is a possible D gene (5 bases). This CDR3 comprises 15 residues. The V gene's germline CDR1 is MNHEY and CDR2 SVGEGT. Trimming took 4 bases from V and 4 from J, leaving 16 bases between them. This chain's CDR3 is CASSSGHGNGYGYTF. The CDR3 nucleotides are TGTGCCAGCAGTTCCGGACACGGGAATGGCTATGGCTACACCTTC.

The chain uses TRBV30 and TRBJ2-7, with TRBD1 matching 8 bases. The CDR3 is 13 amino acids. J lost 2 bases, V lost 6 bases, and 6 bases had no gene match. Germline V lookup: CDR1 GTSNPN, CDR2 SVGIG (reference sequence). This CDR3 is CACSRGQAYEQYF. DNA of the CDR3: TGTGCCTGCTCAAGGGGACAGGCCTACGAGCAGTACTTC.

The chain's CDR3 is CASSRDVWASAPGANVLTF. DNA for the CDR3: TGTGCCAGCAGCCGCGACGTGTGGGCCTCCGCTCCCGGGGCCAACGTCCTGACTTTC. The chain has TRBV7-9 and TRBJ2-6; no clear D. The CDR3 totals 19 residues. Germline V lookup: CDR1 SEHNR, CDR2 FQNEAQ (reference sequence). V gave up 5 bases and J gave up 4 bases, with 24 bases separating them. Together with reference TRBV7-9 and TRBJ2-6, the CDR3 gives the full variable domain: DTGVSQNPRHKITKRGQNVTFRCDPISEHNRLYWYRQTLGQGPEFLTYFQNEAQLEKSRLLSDRFSAERPKGSFSTLEIQRTEQGDSAMYLCASSRDVWASAPGANVLTFGAGSRLTVL.

In this sample, this clone turned up once. The CDR3 DNA reads TGCGCCAGCAGCTGGAAGGGGGGAACTGGGGCCAACGTCCTGACTTTC. Translation: CASSWKGGTGANVLTF. The V call is TRBV5-1, the J call TRBJ2-6; D possibly uses TRBD1 or TRBD2 (6 bases each). The CDR3 spans 16 residues. CDR1 is SGHRS, CDR2 YFSETQ, per germline. V shed 3 bases and J shed 2 bases, with 12 bases lying between them.

The genes are TRBV30 and TRBJ1-1; D is uncertain. Trimming cost V 2 bases and J 4 bases, with 11 bases left between them. CDR3 length equals 13 residues. CDR1 is GTSNPN and CDR2 is SVGIG in the germline V gene (reference sequence). The CDR3 here is CAWSPATGTEAFF. CDR3 bases: TGTGCCTGGAGTCCAGCGACGGGCACTGAAGCTTTCTTT.

For this clone: The same CDR3 also results from other DNA sequences found in this sample. This sequence joins TRBV6-5 and TRBJ1-1; D is undetermined. The CDR3 is made up of 11 amino acids. The germline V gene encodes CDR1 MNHEY and CDR2 SVGAGI. Trimming took 6 bases from V and 3 from J, leaving 5 bases between them. The CDR3, as DNA: TGTGCCAGCAGGAGGGACACTGAAGCTTTCTTT. As protein: CASRRDTEAFF.

V and J are TRBV4-3 and TRBJ2-1, with 8 bases identical to TRBD2. The CDR3 is 17 amino acids. Germline-derived CDR1 and CDR2 are LGHNA and YSLEER. With V trimmed by 0 bases and J by 8 bases, 12 bases remained unmatched. CDR3 sequence: CASSQDSTGGFGDEQFF. CDR3 in DNA: TGCGCCAGCAGCCAAGATTCGACGGGAGGGTTTGGGGATGAGCAGTTCTTC.

The V call is TRBV27, the J call TRBJ2-3; 7 positions match TRBD2. The CDR3 spans 14 residues. The ends lost 7 bases at V and 2 bases at J; junction bases unmatched: 6. CDR1 MNHEY and CDR2 SMNVEV come from the germline V gene (reference sequence). DNA for the CDR3: TGTGCCAGCATTAGCGGGCGCCACACAGATACGCAGTATTTT. Its protein product is CASISGRHTDTQYF.

The V and J genes are TRBV18 and TRBJ2-1, with 7 bases that match TRBD2. Per the germline V gene, CDR1 is KGHSH and CDR2 is LQKENI. Trimming cost V 8 bases and J 5 bases; bases outside gene matches: 15. The CDR3 extends over 16 amino acids. The CDR3 is CASTNIAGTTNNEQFF. CDR3 nucleotide sequence: TGTGCCAGCACAAACATCGCCGGGACTACCAACAATGAGCAGTTCTTC.

This chain uses TRBV11-3 with TRBJ2-3; 7 bases are a match to TRBD1. Unmatched junction bases numbered 6, after V lost 3 bases and J lost 6 bases. This CDR3 has 14 residues. CDR1 SGHNT and CDR2 YENEEA come from the germline V gene. The CDR3 reads CASSFRGGEDTQYF. Written as DNA, the CDR3 is TGTGCCAGCAGCTTCCGAGGGGGCGAGGATACGCAGTATTTT.